This note documents a single T cell receptor (beta chain) sequence. Its antigen is undetermined. Sequencing was performed with immunoSEQ multiplex PCR; in TCRdb, only in-frame clones are kept and a portion is missing. Its table lists more than 110,000 clones. These data come from a study of T cell responses to AZD1222 COVID-19 vaccine. Study results and limitations: Donors were chiefly white British, with a greater number of females, and clonal diversity was perhaps underestimated. CD4 TCRs associated with vaccination spanned spike, dominating at 160-218 and 743-854. AZD1222 recipients seropositive at baseline numbered only five to seven.

The sequenced sample consisted of peripheral blood. This sequence was found in an adult in good health.

The CDR3 DNA sequence: TGTGCCAGCAGTAGACTAGCGGGGGCCTTCGTCGGGGATACGCAGTATTTT. This codes for CASSRLAGAFVGDTQYF. The chain combines TRBV27 with TRBJ2-3; 12 bases line up with TRBD2. Germline CDR1 reads MNHEY; CDR2 reads SMNVEV (reference sequence). V shed 5 bases and J 6 bases; nucleotides not matched to a gene: 12. This CDR3 region has 17 residues.